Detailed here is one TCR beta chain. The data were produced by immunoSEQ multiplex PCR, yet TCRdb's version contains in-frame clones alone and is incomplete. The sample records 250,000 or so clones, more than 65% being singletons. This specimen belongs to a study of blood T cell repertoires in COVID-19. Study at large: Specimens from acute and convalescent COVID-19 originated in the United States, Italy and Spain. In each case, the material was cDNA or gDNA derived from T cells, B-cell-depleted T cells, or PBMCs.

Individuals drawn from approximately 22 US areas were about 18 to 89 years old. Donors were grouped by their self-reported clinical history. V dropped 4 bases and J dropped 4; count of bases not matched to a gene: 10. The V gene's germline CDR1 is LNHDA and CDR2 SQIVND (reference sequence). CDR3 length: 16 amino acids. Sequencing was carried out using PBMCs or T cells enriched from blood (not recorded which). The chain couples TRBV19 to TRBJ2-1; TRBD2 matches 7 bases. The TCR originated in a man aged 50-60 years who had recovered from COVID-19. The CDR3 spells CASSRGGLAVYNEQFF. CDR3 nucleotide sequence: TGTGCCAGTAGTAGGGGGGGTCTAGCGGTTTACAATGAGCAGTTCTTC.